These T cell receptor beta chains were read from a single sample in a study of cytomegalovirus exposure and HLA in healthy donors. Repertoires were generated with immunoSEQ multiplex PCR, while TCRdb's copy carries only in-frame clones and drops some. Of around 150,000 clones in the sample, over 70% are singletons; the top ten hold about 2.5%. The sample was PBMCs. These receptors were collected from a male donor in good health and CMV-seronegative. CDR3s include the opening cysteine and the closing phenylalanine or tryptophan. D genes are given only for firm matches. Not every row has a clone size; where given, it reads once, few, many or a size class.

CDR3 DNA: TGCGCCAGCAGCCAAGAAGGACCAAATGGAGGGGAGCAGTACTTC
CDR3 protein: CASSQEGPNGGEQYF
D gene: .
J gene: TRBJ2-7
V gene: TRBV4-3
clone size: .

CDR3 DNA: TGTGCCAGCAGCTCCACAGAAGCGGGGGGGGCCTGGGAGCAGTACTTC
CDR3 protein: CASSSTEAGGAWEQYF
D gene: TRBD2
J gene: TRBJ2-7
V gene: TRBV7-9
clone size: .

CDR3 DNA: TGTGCCAGCAGCCCGGGGAGGGGCAAGGTGAACACTGAAGCTTTCTTT
CDR3 protein: CASSPGRGKVNTEAFF
D gene: .
J gene: TRBJ1-1
V gene: TRBV5-6
clone size: .

CDR3 DNA: TGTGCCAGCAGTGACACCGTCACCCGGGGACAGGGTGGCACTGAAGCTTTCTTT
CDR3 protein: CASSDTVTRGQGGTEAFF
D gene: TRBD1
J gene: TRBJ1-1
V gene: TRBV6-4
clone size: .

CDR3 DNA: TGTGCCAGCAGTGGGTCAGGGCGCAATCAGCCCCAGCATTTT
CDR3 protein: CASSGSGRNQPQHF
D gene: .
J gene: TRBJ1-5
V gene: TRBV2
clone size: .

CDR3 DNA: TGTGCCAGCAGCGTTGGAGGGGTATTCACTGAAGCTTTCTTT
CDR3 protein: CASSVGGVFTEAFF
D gene: .
J gene: TRBJ1-1
V gene: TRBV9
clone size: few

CDR3 DNA: TGCGCCAGCAGCTTGAGGACTAGCGGGAGAAGCGCAGATACGCAGTATTTT
CDR3 protein: CASSLRTSGRSADTQYF
D gene: TRBD2
J gene: TRBJ2-3
V gene: TRBV5-1
clone size: .

CDR3 DNA: TGTGCCAGCAGCAAAGAGGGACTAGCGGTACAAGAGACCCAGTACTTC
CDR3 protein: CASSKEGLAVQETQYF
D gene: .
J gene: TRBJ2-5
V gene: TRBV21-1
clone size: .

CDR3 DNA: TGTGCCAGCAGCCCATCGGGAGCAGATACGCAGTATTTT
CDR3 protein: CASSPSGADTQYF
D gene: .
J gene: TRBJ2-3
V gene: TRBV7-3
clone size: .

CDR3 DNA: TGTGCCAGTAGTACCGCGTGGGGGCAATCTGGAAACACCATATATTTT
CDR3 protein: CASSTAWGQSGNTIYF
D gene: .
J gene: TRBJ1-3
V gene: TRBV19
clone size: .

CDR3 DNA: TGTTCCAGCAGTTACTCGGCGGGAGGCACCGGGGAGCTGTTTTTT
CDR3 protein: CSSSYSAGGTGELFF
D gene: TRBD2
J gene: TRBJ2-2
V gene: TRBV6-5
clone size: .

CDR3 DNA: TGTGCCTGTTGCGGGGGAAGTTACTCCGAGCAGTACTTC
CDR3 protein: CACCGGSYSEQYF
D gene: TRBD2
J gene: TRBJ2-7
V gene: TRBV30
clone size: .

CDR3 DNA: TGTGCCAGCAGCCAACCGGGGACTAGCGGGGATCACAATGAGCAGTTCTTC
CDR3 protein: CASSQPGTSGDHNEQFF
D gene: TRBD2
J gene: TRBJ2-1
V gene: TRBV4-2
clone size: .

CDR3 DNA: TGTGCTAGTGGTTTGGTCGAGGGGGCGGAAGCTTTCTTT
CDR3 protein: CASGLVEGAEAFF
D gene: TRBD1
J gene: TRBJ1-1
V gene: TRBV12-5
clone size: .

CDR3 DNA: TGTGCCTGGAGTGTACCCCGGCAGGGGCTACCCTACGAGCAGTACTTC
CDR3 protein: CAWSVPRQGLPYEQYF
D gene: .
J gene: TRBJ2-7
V gene: TRBV30
clone size: .

CDR3 DNA: TGTGCCTGGAGTCGGGACAGCCACAATCAGCCCCAGCATTTT
CDR3 protein: CAWSRDSHNQPQHF
D gene: TRBD1
J gene: TRBJ1-5
V gene: TRBV30
clone size: few

CDR3 DNA: TGTGCCAGCAGCTCGTCCATGGAGCCACTGTATGGCTACACCTTC
CDR3 protein: CASSSSMEPLYGYTF
D gene: .
J gene: TRBJ1-2
V gene: TRBV7-9
clone size: .

CDR3 DNA: TGCAGCGTTGTTCCGAGCACAGATACGCAGTATTTT
CDR3 protein: CSVVPSTDTQYF
D gene: .
J gene: TRBJ2-3
V gene: TRBV29-1
clone size: .

CDR3 DNA: TGTGCCATCAGTGACCCCGGACAGTTTTTTGAAGCTTTCTTT
CDR3 protein: CAISDPGQFFEAFF
D gene: .
J gene: TRBJ1-1
V gene: TRBV10-3
clone size: .

CDR3 DNA: TGCGCCAGCAGCTTCTCGCTAGGTTTAGAGACCCAGTACTTC
CDR3 protein: CASSFSLGLETQYF
D gene: .
J gene: TRBJ2-5
V gene: TRBV5-1
clone size: .

CDR3 DNA: TGTGCCAGCAGCGAATATAGCAATCAGCCCCAGCATTTT
CDR3 protein: CASSEYSNQPQHF
D gene: .
J gene: TRBJ1-5
V gene: TRBV6-1
clone size: .

CDR3 DNA: TGTGCCAGCAGTGGGGCGACAGATATATATGGCTACACCTTC
CDR3 protein: CASSGATDIYGYTF
D gene: .
J gene: TRBJ1-2
V gene: TRBV25-1
clone size: .

CDR3 DNA: TGTGCCAGCAGTTACTCGAGGGGCTACACCTTC
CDR3 protein: CASSYSRGYTF
D gene: .
J gene: TRBJ1-2
V gene: TRBV6-6
clone size: .

CDR3 DNA: TGTGCCAGCAGCCCACTACTAGCGGGGGGCTACGCGCAGTACTTC
CDR3 protein: CASSPLLAGGYAQYF
D gene: TRBD2
J gene: TRBJ2-7
V gene: TRBV7-6
clone size: few

CDR3 DNA: TGTGCCAGCAGTGACTCGAGCACGCACACCGGGGAGCTGTTTTTT
CDR3 protein: CASSDSSTHTGELFF
D gene: .
J gene: TRBJ2-2
V gene: TRBV6-4
clone size: .

CDR3 DNA: TGTGCCAGCAGCTTAGCTACAGGGAGCACTGAAGCTTTCTTT
CDR3 protein: CASSLATGSTEAFF
D gene: .
J gene: TRBJ1-1
V gene: TRBV7-2
clone size: .

CDR3 DNA: TGTGCCAGCAGCCAGGACAGACAGAACTATGGCTACACCTTC
CDR3 protein: CASSQDRQNYGYTF
D gene: .
J gene: TRBJ1-2
V gene: TRBV5-5
clone size: few

CDR3 DNA: TGTGCCAGCAGCTTAGGGGGGACTAGCGGGGCGAGCACAGATACGCAGTATTTT
CDR3 protein: CASSLGGTSGASTDTQYF
D gene: TRBD2
J gene: TRBJ2-3
V gene: TRBV7-9
clone size: .

CDR3 DNA: TGTGCCAGCAACCTCCGGGCCTACGAGCAGTACTTC
CDR3 protein: CASNLRAYEQYF
D gene: .
J gene: TRBJ2-7
V gene: TRBV2
clone size: .

CDR3 DNA: TGTGCCAGCAGCGTTACAGGGTGGCAGCCCCAGCATTTT
CDR3 protein: CASSVTGWQPQHF
D gene: .
J gene: TRBJ1-5
V gene: TRBV9
clone size: .